The rows below give T cell receptor beta chains drawn from one sample of a study of blood T cell repertoires in COVID-19. Generated by immunoSEQ multiplex PCR, the TCRdb table keeps only in-frame clones and is missing some. The sample has about 270,000 clones; 88% are singletons. Material for sequencing was PBMCs or T cells enriched from blood (not recorded which). These receptors all stem from a woman in her thirties or forties with acute COVID-19. Both conserved end residues are part of each CDR3. D genes are given only for firm matches. The size entry is marked missing in some rows and otherwise reads once, few, many or a size class.

d_call	clone_size	v_call	j_call	cdr3_aa	cdr3_nt
TRBD2	NA	TRBV9	TRBJ2-1	CASSALTSGSYNEQFF	TGTGCCAGCAGCGCCCTAACTAGCGGGAGCTACAATGAGCAGTTCTTC
NA	few	TRBV10-1	TRBJ2-2	CASSERVAGELFF	TGCGCCAGCAGTGAGAGAGTAGCCGGGGAGCTGTTTTTT
NA	NA	TRBV9	TRBJ2-3	CASTPGGARVTDTQYF	TGTGCCAGCACCCCTGGTGGGGCCCGGGTCACAGATACGCAGTATTTT
TRBD1	NA	TRBV19	TRBJ1-2	CASSSPPGTGPYGYTF	TGTGCCAGTAGTAGCCCCCCCGGGACAGGTCCTTATGGCTACACCTTC
TRBD2	NA	TRBV4-1	TRBJ2-3	CASSQVLAGASTDTQYF	TGCGCCAGCAGCCAAGTTCTGGCGGGAGCATCGACAGATACGCAGTATTTT
NA	NA	TRBV5-3	TRBJ1-2	CARSLGGSSNYGYTF	TGTGCCAGAAGCTTGGGCGGATCGAGCAACTATGGCTACACCTTC
NA	NA	TRBV19	TRBJ1-6	CASSISDNSPLHF	TGTGCCAGTAGTATCTCGGATAATTCACCCCTCCACTTT
NA	NA	TRBV5-1	TRBJ2-7	CASSLGQGPIYEQYF	TGCGCCAGCAGCTTAGGGCAGGGGCCTATCTACGAGCAGTACTTC
TRBD1	NA	TRBV2	TRBJ1-2	CASGQVLYGYTF	TGTGCCAGCGGACAGGTCCTTTATGGCTACACCTTC
NA	NA	TRBV2	TRBJ2-1	CASRESSGSSYNEQFF	TGTGCCAGCAGAGAGTCCAGCGGTTCGTCATACAATGAGCAGTTCTTC
TRBD1	NA	TRBV2	TRBJ1-6	CASSDNRGNSPLHF	TGTGCCAGCAGTGATAACAGGGGTAATTCACCCCTCCACTTT
NA	NA	TRBV11-2	TRBJ2-3	CASSLDWRPDTQYF	TGTGCCAGCAGCTTAGATTGGCGGCCAGATACGCAGTATTTT
NA	NA	TRBV7-9	TRBJ2-5	CASSLQGFGETQYF	TGTGCCAGCAGCTTACAGGGTTTCGGAGAGACCCAGTACTTC
NA	NA	TRBV6-4	TRBJ2-5	CASSAGVQETQYF	TGTGCCAGCAGCGCAGGGGTCCAAGAGACCCAGTACTTC
NA	NA	TRBV5-1	TRBJ1-5	CASSLAGGNQPQHF	TGCGCCAGCAGCTTGGCAGGGGGCAATCAGCCCCAGCATTTT
TRBD1	NA	TRBV7-6	TRBJ2-2	CASSPTGGKIVIGELFF	TGTGCCAGCAGCCCCACAGGGGGTAAGATCGTGATCGGGGAGCTGTTTTTT
TRBD1	once	TRBV2	TRBJ1-2	CASSPQGTNYGYTF	TGTGCCAGCAGCCCACAGGGGACTAACTATGGCTACACCTTC
TRBD1	NA	TRBV5-4	TRBJ1-2	CASSLVGGGGGDGYTF	TGTGCCAGCAGCTTGGTGGGGGGAGGAGGGGGCGATGGCTACACCTTC
NA	NA	TRBV29-1	TRBJ1-1	CSVAIGSTEAFF	TGCAGCGTTGCGATAGGGAGCACTGAAGCTTTCTTT
NA	NA	TRBV19	TRBJ2-1	CASSPYATYNEQFF	TGTGCCAGTAGCCCATACGCGACCTACAATGAGCAGTTCTTC
TRBD2	NA	TRBV27	TRBJ2-4	CASSWRGLAGSIAKNIQYF	TGTGCCAGCAGTTGGCGAGGACTAGCGGGATCCATAGCCAAAAACATTCAGTACTTC
TRBD1	NA	TRBV7-2	TRBJ2-2	CASSTGTGTGELFF	TGTGCCAGCAGTACCGGGACAGGGACCGGGGAGCTGTTTTTT
NA	NA	TRBV5-4	TRBJ2-1	CASSRGSEQFF	TGTGCCAGCAGCCGCGGCTCTGAGCAGTTCTTC
NA	few	TRBV6-5	TRBJ1-2	CASSYAGRRDGYTF	TGTGCCAGCAGTTATGCAGGCAGACGAGATGGCTACACCTTC
TRBD1	once	TRBV28	TRBJ1-2	CASRAGQGVGGYTF	TGTGCCAGCAGGGCGGGACAGGGGGTGGGTGGCTACACCTTC
NA	few	TRBV24-1	TRBJ2-1	CATSHPRDSYNEQFF	TGTGCCACCAGTCATCCCCGGGACTCCTACAATGAGCAGTTCTTC
NA	NA	TRBV12-3/TRBV12-4	TRBJ2-1	CASSLGGHEQFF	TGTGCCAGCAGTTTAGGCGGCCATGAGCAGTTCTTC
NA	NA	TRBV6-5	TRBJ1-2	CASSPGRGGYTF	TGTGCCAGCTCACCAGGGAGGGGTGGCTACACCTTC
TRBD2	NA	TRBV24-1	TRBJ2-1	CATSDPSGRAYNEQFF	TGTGCCACCAGTGATCCGAGCGGGAGGGCTTACAATGAGCAGTTCTTC
NA	NA	TRBV27	TRBJ2-3	CASSPVRGGDTQYF	TGTGCCAGCAGTCCGGTCAGAGGGGGAGATACGCAGTATTTT
TRBD1	NA	TRBV28	TRBJ2-5	CASSFPDRGETQYF	TGTGCCAGCAGTTTCCCGGACAGGGGGGAGACCCAGTACTTC
NA	NA	TRBV5-6	TRBJ2-5	CASSSIARTVQETQYF	TGTGCCAGCAGCTCTATCGCGAGGACAGTCCAAGAGACCCAGTACTTC
NA	NA	TRBV28	TRBJ1-1	CASSSRGMPDTKAFF	TGTGCCAGCAGTTCGCGAGGGATGCCCGACACGAAGGCTTTCTTT
NA	once	TRBV7-2	TRBJ1-2	CASSLWYPVASGYTF	TGTGCCAGCAGCTTGTGGTACCCAGTAGCTTCTGGCTACACCTTC
NA	NA	TRBV9	TRBJ1-1	CASSSPGTEAFF	TGTGCCAGCAGCTCCCCGGGCACTGAAGCTTTCTTT
NA	NA	TRBV24-1	TRBJ2-1	CATSDMRGASRSYNEQFF	TGTGCCACCAGTGATATGCGGGGAGCTAGTCGTTCCTACAATGAGCAGTTCTTC
NA	NA	TRBV6-9	TRBJ1-4	CASSYSRLGTSTNEKLFF	TGTGCCAGCAGTTATTCTCGCCTGGGGACAAGCACTAATGAAAAACTGTTTTTT
TRBD2	NA	TRBV27	TRBJ2-7	CASSLRGRGVVYEQYF	TGTGCCAGCAGTTTACGAGGGAGGGGTGTGGTGTACGAGCAGTACTTC
NA	NA	TRBV28	TRBJ1-2	CASSPGGQNYGYTF	TGTGCCAGCAGTCCGGGTGGACAGAACTATGGCTACACCTTC
TRBD1	NA	TRBV25-1	TRBJ1-4	CASSPTGGFEKLFF	TGTGCCAGCAGCCCGACAGGGGGGTTTGAAAAACTGTTTTTT
NA	NA	TRBV18	TRBJ1-5	CASSPGTTLPQHF	TGTGCCAGCTCACCCGGGACAACCCTGCCCCAGCATTTT
NA	NA	TRBV28	TRBJ2-7	CASSFRSRVSGPPKPYEQYF	TGTGCCAGCAGTTTTCGGTCGAGGGTCTCCGGGCCTCCAAAACCTTACGAGCAGTACTTC
TRBD1	NA	TRBV7-3	TRBJ2-7	CASSLTGQGIYEQYF	TGTGCCAGCAGCTTGACGGGACAGGGTATTTACGAGCAGTACTTC
NA	NA	TRBV15	TRBJ2-6	CATSRGPGRFSGANVLTF	TGTGCCACCAGCAGAGGTCCGGGGAGGTTCTCTGGGGCCAACGTCCTGACTTTC
TRBD2	NA	TRBV5-4	TRBJ2-1	CASSSGTSGLYNEQFF	TGTGCCAGCAGCTCGGGGACTAGCGGGCTATACAATGAGCAGTTCTTC
NA	NA	TRBV9	TRBJ1-1	CASSVEAGGSAEAFF	TGTGCCAGCAGCGTAGAAGCAGGAGGTAGCGCTGAAGCTTTCTTT